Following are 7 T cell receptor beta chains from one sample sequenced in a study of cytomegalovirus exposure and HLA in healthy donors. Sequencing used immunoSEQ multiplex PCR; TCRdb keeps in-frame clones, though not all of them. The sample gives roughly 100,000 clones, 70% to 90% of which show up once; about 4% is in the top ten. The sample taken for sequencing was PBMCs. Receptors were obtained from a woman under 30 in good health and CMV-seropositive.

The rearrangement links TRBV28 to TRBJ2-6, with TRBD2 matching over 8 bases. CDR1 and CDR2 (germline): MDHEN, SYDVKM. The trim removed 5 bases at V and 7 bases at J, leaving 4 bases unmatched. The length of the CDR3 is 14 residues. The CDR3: CASSRGGPANVLTF. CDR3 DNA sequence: TGTGCCAGCAGTCGCGGGGGGCCTGCCAACGTCCTGACTTTC.

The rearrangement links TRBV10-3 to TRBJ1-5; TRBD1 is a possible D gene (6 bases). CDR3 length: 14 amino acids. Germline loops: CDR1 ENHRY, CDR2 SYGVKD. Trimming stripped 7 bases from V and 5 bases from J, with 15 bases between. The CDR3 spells CAIKNQGSDQPQHF. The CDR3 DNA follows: TGTGCCATCAAGAATCAGGGGTCGGATCAGCCCCAGCATTTT.

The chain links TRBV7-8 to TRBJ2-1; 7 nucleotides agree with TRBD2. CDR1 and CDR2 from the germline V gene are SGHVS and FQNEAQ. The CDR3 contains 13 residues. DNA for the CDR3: TGTGCAATCGGGCTAGCGGACTACAATGAGCAGTTCTTC. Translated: CAIGLADYNEQFF. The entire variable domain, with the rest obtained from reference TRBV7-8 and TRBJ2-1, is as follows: GAGVSQSPRYKVAKRGQDVALRCDPISGHVSLFWYQQALGQGPEFLTYFQNEAQLDKSGLPSDRFFAERPEGSVSTLKIQRTQQEDSAVYLCAIGLADYNEQFFGPGTRLTVL.

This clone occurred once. DNA of the CDR3: TGCGCCAGCGCTGTGACCGGGGGATACAATGAGCAGTTCTTC. Translation: CASAVTGGYNEQFF. The rearrangement joins TRBV5-1 to TRBJ2-1; tentative D call: TRBD2 (6 bases). V lost 7 bases to trimming and J lost 4 bases, with 15 bases between them. This CDR3 is 14 amino acids long. The V gene's germline CDR1 is SGHRS and CDR2 YFSETQ.

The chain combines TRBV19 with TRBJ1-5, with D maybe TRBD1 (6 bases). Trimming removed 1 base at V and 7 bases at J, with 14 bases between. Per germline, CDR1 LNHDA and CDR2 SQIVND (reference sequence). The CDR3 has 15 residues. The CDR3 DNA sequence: TGTGCCAGTAGTATAGTGGGGGCTAAGAAGCAGCCCCAGCATTTT. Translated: CASSIVGAKKQPQHF. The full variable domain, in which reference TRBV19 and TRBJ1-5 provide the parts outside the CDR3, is DGGITQSPKYLFRKEGQNVTLSCEQNLNHDAMYWYRQDPGQGLRLIYYSQIVNDFQKGDIAEGYSVSREKKESFPLTVTSAQKNPTAFYLCASSIVGAKKQPQHFGDGTRLSIL.

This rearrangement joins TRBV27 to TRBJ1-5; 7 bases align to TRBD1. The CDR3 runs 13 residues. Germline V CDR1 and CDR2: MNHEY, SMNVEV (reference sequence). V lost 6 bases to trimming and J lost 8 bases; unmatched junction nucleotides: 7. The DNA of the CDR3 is TGTGCCAGCAGGGAGGGGGCGATTAAGCCCCAGCATTTT. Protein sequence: CASREGAIKPQHF.

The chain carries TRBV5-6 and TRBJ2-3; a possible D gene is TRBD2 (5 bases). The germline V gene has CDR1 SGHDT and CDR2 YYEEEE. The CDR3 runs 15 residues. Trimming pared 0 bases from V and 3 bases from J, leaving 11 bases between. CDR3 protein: CASSLELEGTDTQYF. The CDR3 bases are TGTGCCAGCAGCTTGGAACTAGAAGGAACAGATACGCAGTATTTT.